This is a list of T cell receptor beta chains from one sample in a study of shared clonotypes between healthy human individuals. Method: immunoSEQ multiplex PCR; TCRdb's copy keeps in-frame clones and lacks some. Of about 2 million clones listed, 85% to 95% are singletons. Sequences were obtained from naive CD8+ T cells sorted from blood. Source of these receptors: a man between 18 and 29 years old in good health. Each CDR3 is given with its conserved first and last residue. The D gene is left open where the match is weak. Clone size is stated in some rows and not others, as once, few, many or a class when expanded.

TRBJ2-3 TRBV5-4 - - TGTGCCAGCAGCGATCAGGGGTTCGATACGCAGTATTTT CASSDQGFDTQYF
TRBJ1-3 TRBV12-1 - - TGTGCCAGCAGCGGCGAGGGGAGCTCTGGAAACACCATATATTTT CASSGEGSSGNTIYF
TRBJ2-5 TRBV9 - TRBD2 TGTGCCAGCAGCGGGCGGGGGGGCCCCGAGACCCAGTACTTC CASSGRGGPETQYF
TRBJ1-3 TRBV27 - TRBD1 TGTGCCAGCAGTTTCGGGACAGGGGGCGGGTACACCATATATTTT CASSFGTGGGYTIYF
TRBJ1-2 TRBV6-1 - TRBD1 TGTGCCAGCAGTGTTAAGACAGGGCCCAGGAATGGCTACACCTTC CASSVKTGPRNGYTF
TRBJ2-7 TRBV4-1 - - TGCGCCAGCAGCCAAGAGGGACCGTACGAGCAGTACTTC CASSQEGPYEQYF
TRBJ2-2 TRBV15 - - TGTGCCACCAGCAGAGACCGGGACTTCGGGGAGCTGTTTTTT CATSRDRDFGELFF
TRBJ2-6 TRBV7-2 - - TGTGCCAGCACGTCTAGCTCTGGGGCCAACGTCCTGACTTTC CASTSSSGANVLTF
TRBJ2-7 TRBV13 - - TGTGCCAGCAGCCCCCAGGGATCCGAGCAGTACTTC CASSPQGSEQYF
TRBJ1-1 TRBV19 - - TGTGCCAGTAGTATATCTTCAGGGAGTGAAGCTTTCTTT CASSISSGSEAFF
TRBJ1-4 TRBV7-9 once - TGTGCCAGCAGCCTGGGGGTCCCAACTAATGAAAAACTGTTTTTT CASSLGVPTNEKLFF
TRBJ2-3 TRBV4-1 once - TGCGCCAGCAGCCAAGTGGCTAATGCTTTTCCAGATACGCAGTATTTT CASSQVANAFPDTQYF
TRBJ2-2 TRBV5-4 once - TGTGCCAGCAGCTTGGCAGGGAGTGTATGGGGTACCGGGGAGCTGTTTTTT CASSLAGSVWGTGELFF